The 20 T cell receptor beta chains below come from one sample, sequenced in a study of post-analysis software for immune sequencing data. Study-wide results and caveats: Patients carried roughly 5 TRBV segments more frequently than controls did, and TRBV5-6, TRBV5-1 and TRBV20-1 were among them.

The library was made from cDNA and included unique molecular identifiers. TCRdb redid the calling of the PCR reads with MiXCR, one entry per CDR3 protein. This table holds some 690,000 distinct CDR3 sequences, roughly 27% found once. Their antigens remain unidentified. The sample comprised blood. The receptors here all came from a girl between 5 and 17 years old with multiple sclerosis.

The chain recombines TRBV5-1 with TRBJ1-2; D possibly corresponds to TRBD1 (6 bases). The CDR3 runs to 13 residues. V lost 4 bases, J lost 6 bases, and 13 bases lay in between. CDR1 and CDR2 from the germline V gene are SGHRS and YFSETQ. The CDR3 region is CASSRGEGNGYTF. For the CDR3, the DNA is TGCGCCAGCAGCAGGGGGGAAGGGAATGGCTACACCTTC. The complete variable domain, with remaining parts taken from reference TRBV5-1 and TRBJ1-2, reads KAGVTQTPRYLIKTRGQQVTLSCSPISGHRSVSWYQQTPGQGLQFLFEYFSETQRNKGNFPGRFSGRQFSNSRSEMNVSTLELGDSALYLCASSRGEGNGYTFGSGTRLTVV.

The chain carries TRBV5-4 and TRBJ2-7; 12 nucleotides line up with TRBD1. This CDR3 has 15 amino acids. CDR1 and CDR2 from the germline V gene are SGHNT and YYREEE (reference sequence). V lost 0 bases, J lost 5 bases, and 3 bases stayed unmatched. As DNA, the CDR3 is TGTGCCAGCAGCTTGGGTGGGACAGGGGGCCACGAGCAGTACTTC. It specifies CASSLGGTGGHEQYF.

This clonotype was observed a few times. The CDR3 DNA sequence: TGTGCCAGCAGCAGCGACAGTGTACTCTACGAGCAGTACTTC. Its protein product is CASSSDSVLYEQYF. J is TRBJ2-5 and V is TRBV27; a weak D match, TRBD1 (5 bases). The J call could be wrong; TRBJ2-7 is a better fit for the DNA end. CDR1 is MNHEY and CDR2 is SMNVEV in the germline V gene (reference sequence). This CDR3 has 14 residues.

This clonotype was seen more than once but under ten times. The chain joins TRBV3-1 to TRBJ1-2; D not resolved. Trimming pared 0 bases from V and 8 bases from J, leaving 13 bases between. This CDR3 is built from 14 residues. The germline V gene has CDR1 LGHDT and CDR2 YNNKEL (reference sequence). For the CDR3, the DNA is TGTGCCAGCAGCCAAGATCGGGCTACTAGAGGCTACACCTTC. It encodes CASSQDRATRGYTF.

This chain links TRBV6-6 with TRBJ2-5; 8 bases are shared with TRBD1. The junction had 10 bases not matched to a gene; V was cut back by 6 bases and J by 4 bases. CDR1 and CDR2 from the germline V gene are MNHNY and SVGAGI (reference sequence). CDR3 length: 15 amino acids. CDR3 coding DNA: TGTGCCAGCAGACCGGGACAGGTGGAAGTAGAGACCCAGTACTTC. Translating gives CASRPGQVEVETQYF.

The chain joins TRBV12-3 or TRBV12-4 to TRBJ2-1, with D perhaps matching TRBD2 (5 bases). Trimming removed 4 bases at V and 8 bases at J, with 15 bases between. The CDR3 spans 14 residues. In DNA, the CDR3 is TGTGCCAGCAGTTCAGCCGGACTGCACGATGAGCAGTTCTTC. Amino acids: CASSSAGLHDEQFF.

The rearrangement uses TRBV6-2 or TRBV6-3 and TRBJ1-1; possibly TRBD1 for D (5 bases). Germline CDR1 MNHEY, CDR2 SVGEGT. Trimming left V 1 base short and J 4 bases short, with 10 bases between. This CDR3 contains 14 residues. The CDR3 loop is CASSYYGGGTEAFF. DNA of the CDR3: TGTGCCAGCAGTTACTATGGGGGTGGCACTGAAGCTTTCTTT.

A remark on this clonotype: This may come from a read error, since a much larger clone is one base off. J is TRBJ2-7 and V is TRBV12-3 or TRBV12-4; no definite D call. The CDR3 runs to 11 residues. V was pared by 6 bases and J by 6 bases, with 9 bases between. CDR3 residues: CASRLPGEQYF. In DNA form, the CDR3 reads TGTGCCAGCAGGTTGCCGGGCGAGCAGTACTTC.

The table lists this clonotype with a few counts. The chain links TRBV12-3 or TRBV12-4 to TRBJ1-5, with no clear D. V was pared by 6 bases and J by 7 bases, with 13 bases between. The CDR3 spans 13 residues. The CDR3 loop is CASSRLWVQPQHF. The CDR3 DNA follows: TGTGCCAGCAGCCGCCTCTGGGTGCAGCCCCAGCATTTT.

The rearrangement links TRBV6-5 to TRBJ1-1; D not certain. Between the trimmed V and J ends, which lost 6 bases and 4 bases, there was a span of 15 bases. Germline V gene sequence: CDR1 MNHEY, CDR2 SVGAGI. This CDR3 has 14 residues. The CDR3 nucleotides read TGTGCCAGCAGCCCCCCCGGGCCAGGCACTGAAGCTTTCTTT. Amino acid sequence: CASSPPGPGTEAFF.

This clonotype was counted only a few times. The rearrangement links TRBV20-1 to TRBJ2-2; the D is unclear. The CDR3 loop spans 14 amino acids. Trimming shortened V by 6 bases and J by 0 bases, and 11 bases separated the two germline ends. Germline V gives CDR1 DFQATT, CDR2 SNEGSKA (reference sequence). The CDR3 nucleotides are TGCAGTGCCCACGACCCTACGAACACCGGGGAGCTGTTTTTT. It encodes CSAHDPTNTGELFF.

This clonotype has just a few counts. The chain employs TRBV4-3 and TRBJ1-1; D gene unclear. The CDR3 has 15 amino acids. Germline V gene sequence: CDR1 LGHNA, CDR2 YSLEER. Trimming took 0 bases from V and 1 from J, leaving 9 bases between them. Here the CDR3 DNA reads TGCGCCAGCAGCCAAGATCGGACGGAGAACACTGAAGCTTTCTTT. Its protein is CASSQDRTENTEAFF.

This clonotype was seen many times. V is TRBV27 and J is TRBJ2-7, with TRBD1 matching over 10 bases. With V trimmed by 6 bases and J by 7 bases, 12 bases remained unmatched. The CDR3 covers 15 residues. Germline V gives CDR1 MNHEY, CDR2 SMNVEV (reference sequence). CDR3 DNA: TGTGCCAGCAGCCTAAGGGGACAGGGGTTCTGGGAGCAGTACTTC. Translation gives CASSLRGQGFWEQYF.

This clonotype turned up a few times. V and J are TRBV27 and TRBJ1-2; TRBD1 matches at 7 bases. J gave up 6 bases and V 7 bases, and 14 bases lay outside the gene matches. Germline V lookup: CDR1 MNHEY, CDR2 SMNVEV (reference sequence). This CDR3 is built from 15 residues. CDR3 coding DNA: TGTGCCAGCACTCAGAACGAACAGGGGATCCATGGCTACACCTTC. The encoded protein is CASTQNEQGIHGYTF.

This sequence joins TRBV10-3 and TRBJ1-2, with D unclear. Germline CDR1 ENHRY, CDR2 SYGVKD. The CDR3 covers 16 residues. V was clipped by 0 bases and J by 2 bases, with 13 bases between them. CDR3 DNA: TGTGCCATCAGTGAGTCGATCCTCGGCGCCAACTATGGCTACACCTTC. This codes for CAISESILGANYGYTF.

This chain connects TRBV29-1 to TRBJ1-2; D is unclear. Germline loops: CDR1 SQVTM, CDR2 ANQGSEA. This CDR3 contains 13 residues. Trimming shortened V by 4 bases and J by 2 bases, and 11 bases separated the two germline ends. CDR3 sequence (DNA): TGCAGCGTTGTGATGCGGCAGAACTATGGCTACACCTTC. Its protein is CSVVMRQNYGYTF.

CDR3 residues: CASSEVAGDGTDTQYF. Written as DNA, the CDR3 is TGTGCCAGCAGTGAGGTAGCGGGAGATGGCACAGATACGCAGTATTTT. The genes are TRBV6-4 and TRBJ2-3; 9 bases fit TRBD2. The germline gives CDR1 MRHNA, CDR2 SNTAGT. J was trimmed by 1 base and V by 3 bases; bases with no gene match: 5. CDR3 size: 16 residues.

About this clonotype itself: The junction departs from the called germline gene at one end, perhaps through a read error. The J gene is TRBJ2-1, the V gene TRBV5-1, with 7 bases aligning to TRBD2. CDR1 and CDR2 from the germline V gene are SGHRS and YFSETQ. CDR3 length equals 12 residues. DNA of the CDR3: TGCGTCAGCAGCTGGGGGGGCAATGAGCAGTTCTTC. This sequence encodes CVSSWGGNEQFF.

The chain carries TRBV15 and TRBJ2-1; the match to TRBD2 covers 7 bases. This CDR3 is built from 16 residues. Germline V gene lookup returns CDR1 LNHNV and CDR2 YYDKDF (reference sequence). The V segment lost 1 base and the J segment 3 bases; nucleotides outside the gene matches: 6. The CDR3 here is CATSRGPGGGYNEQFF. The CDR3, as DNA: TGTGCCACCAGCAGAGGCCCCGGCGGGGGCTACAATGAGCAGTTCTTC.

The chain uses TRBV3-1 and TRBJ1-2; D is undetermined. The CDR3 runs 15 residues. In germline, CDR1 is LGHDT, CDR2 YNNKEL (reference sequence). V was clipped by 1 base and J by 2 bases, with 11 bases between them. The CDR3 DNA reads TGTGCCAGCAGCCAAGGTCCAGTAGGGAACTATGGCTACACCTTC. The encoded protein is CASSQGPVGNYGYTF. Supplemented by reference TRBV3-1 and TRBJ1-2, the full variable domain reads DTAVSQTPKYLVTQMGNDKSIKCEQNLGHDTMYWYKQDSKKFLKIMFSYNNKELIINETVPNRFSPKSPDKAHLNLHINSLELGDSAVYFCASSQGPVGNYGYTFGSGTRLTVV.